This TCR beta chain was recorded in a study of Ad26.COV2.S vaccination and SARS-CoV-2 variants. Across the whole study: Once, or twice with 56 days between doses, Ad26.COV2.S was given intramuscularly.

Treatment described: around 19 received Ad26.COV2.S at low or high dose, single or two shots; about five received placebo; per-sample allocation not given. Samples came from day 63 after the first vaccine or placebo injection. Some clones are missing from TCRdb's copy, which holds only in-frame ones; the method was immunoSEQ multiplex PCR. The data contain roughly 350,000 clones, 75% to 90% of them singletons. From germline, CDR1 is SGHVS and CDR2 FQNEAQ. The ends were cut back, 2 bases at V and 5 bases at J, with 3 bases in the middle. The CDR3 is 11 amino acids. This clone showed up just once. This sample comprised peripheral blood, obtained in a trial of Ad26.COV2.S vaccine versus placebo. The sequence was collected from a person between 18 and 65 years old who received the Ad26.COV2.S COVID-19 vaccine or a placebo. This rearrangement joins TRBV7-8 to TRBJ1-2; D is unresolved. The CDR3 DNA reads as TGTGCCAGCAGCTTACTTTATGGCTACACCTTC. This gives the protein CASSLLYGYTF.